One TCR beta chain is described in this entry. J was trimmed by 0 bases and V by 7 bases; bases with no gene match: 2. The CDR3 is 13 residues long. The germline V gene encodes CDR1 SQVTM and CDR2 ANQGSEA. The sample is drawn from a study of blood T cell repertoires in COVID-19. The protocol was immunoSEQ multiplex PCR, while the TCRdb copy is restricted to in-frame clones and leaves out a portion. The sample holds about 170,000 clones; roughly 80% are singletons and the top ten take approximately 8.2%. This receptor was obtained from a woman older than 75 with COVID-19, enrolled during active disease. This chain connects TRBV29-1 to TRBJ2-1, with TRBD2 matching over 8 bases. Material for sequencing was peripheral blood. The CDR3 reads CSAAGGSYNEQFF. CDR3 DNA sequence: TGCAGCGCCGCGGGGGGCTCCTACAATGAGCAGTTCTTC.